The 18 T cell receptor beta chains below were found in one sample sequenced in a study of T cell responses to AZD1222 COVID-19 vaccine. The repertoire was sequenced with immunoSEQ multiplex PCR; TCRdb's copy has only in-frame clones and lacks some. Of about 150,000 clones in the sample, nearly 95% were seen once. Source: peripheral blood, taken on day 0 of AZD1222 vaccination. The receptors derive from an adult in good health.

The chain joins TRBV18 to TRBJ2-3; D not certain. CDR3 length: 14 residues. With 2 bases removed from V and 5 bases from J, the gap between germline ends came to 11 bases. Germline V CDR1 and CDR2: KGHSH, LQKENI. The CDR3 DNA reads TGTGCCAGCTCACCATATCCTCACGAAGATACGCAGTATTTT. This translates into CASSPYPHEDTQYF.

V usage is TRBV28 and J usage is TRBJ1-4; 7 positions match TRBD1. This CDR3 has 12 amino acids. The germline V gene encodes CDR1 MDHEN and CDR2 SYDVKM. V was pared by 7 bases and J by 14 bases, with 10 bases of the junction left unmatched. This CDR3 reads CASTPRQGTLFF. For the CDR3, the DNA is TGTGCCAGCACTCCTAGACAGGGAACGCTGTTTTTT.

This clone appeared a single time. The V call is TRBV5-1, the J call TRBJ1-2, with 9 positions matching TRBD1. The germline gives CDR1 SGHRS, CDR2 YFSETQ. V trimming: 4 bases; J trimming: 2 bases; junction bases outside the gene matches: 6. The CDR3 loop spans 15 amino acids. CDR3 bases: TGCGCCAGCAGCCTTCACAGGGGGCGAAACTATGGCTACACCTTC. Translating gives CASSLHRGRNYGYTF.

The rearrangement links TRBV19 to TRBJ1-2; TRBD1 might be the D (5 bases). V lost 4 bases and J lost 4, with 10 bases in between. From germline, CDR1 is LNHDA and CDR2 SQIVND (reference sequence). This CDR3 has 13 amino acids. The CDR3 DNA is TGTGCCAGTAGTACCAGGGTGTTCTATGGCTACACCTTC. As protein: CASSTRVFYGYTF. Together with reference TRBV19 and TRBJ1-2, the CDR3 gives the full variable domain: DGGITQSPKYLFRKEGQNVTLSCEQNLNHDAMYWYRQDPGQGLRLIYYSQIVNDFQKGDIAEGYSVSREKKESFPLTVTSAQKNPTAFYLCASSTRVFYGYTFGSGTRLTVV.

V is TRBV12-3 or TRBV12-4 and J is TRBJ1-2; TRBD1 matches at 7 bases. Trimming at V came to 3 bases and at J to 3 bases, leaving 1 base not matched to a gene. The CDR3 has 13 amino acids. This chain's CDR3 is CASSFDRDYGYTF. Here the CDR3 DNA reads TGTGCCAGCAGTTTTGACAGGGACTATGGCTACACCTTC.

The chain uses TRBV4-1 and TRBJ1-2, with TRBD1 as a possible D gene (5 bases). This CDR3 has 15 amino acids. Per the germline V gene, CDR1 is MGHRA and CDR2 is YSYEKL. Trimming pared 3 bases from V and 4 bases from J, leaving 15 bases between. Written as DNA, the CDR3 is TGCGCCAGCAGCCATCCTCCTCCGACAGCCTATGGCTACACCTTC. Translated: CASSHPPPTAYGYTF.

J is TRBJ1-1 and V is TRBV15, with 10 positions matching TRBD1. V lost 5 bases, J lost 2 bases, and 8 bases stayed unmatched. This CDR3 comprises 16 residues. Germline V lookup: CDR1 LNHNV, CDR2 YYDKDF (reference sequence). The CDR3 spells CATSQGGDRGNTEAFF. CDR3 in DNA: TGTGCCACCAGCCAGGGTGGGGACAGGGGTAACACTGAAGCTTTCTTT. The entire variable domain, with the rest obtained from reference TRBV15 and TRBJ1-1, is as follows: DAMVIQNPRYQVTQFGKPVTLSCSQTLNHNVMYWYQQKSSQAPKLLFHYYDKDFNNEADTPDNFQSRRPNTSFCFLDIRSPGLGDTAMYLCATSQGGDRGNTEAFFGQGTRLTVV.

CDR3 region: CASSPPGGFEETQYF. The CDR3 DNA is TGTGCCAGCTCACCACCGGGGGGATTTGAAGAGACCCAGTACTTC. The chain joins TRBV18 to TRBJ2-5, with a weak D call TRBD2 (6 bases). Germline V gives CDR1 KGHSH, CDR2 LQKENI. The CDR3 is made up of 15 amino acids. Trimming removed 0 bases from V and 3 bases from J, with 11 bases in between. Filled out from reference TRBV18 and TRBJ2-5, the complete variable domain reads NAGVMQNPRHLVRRRGQEARLRCSPMKGHSHVYWYRQLPEEGLKFMVYLQKENIIDESGMPKERFSAEFPKEGPSILRIQQVVRGDSAAYFCASSPPGGFEETQYFGPGTRLLVL.

The chain has TRBV5-1 and TRBJ2-1; D is unclear. V was clipped by 2 bases and J by 7 bases, with 7 bases between them. Germline CDR1 reads SGHRS; CDR2 reads YFSETQ. This CDR3 spans 12 amino acids. The CDR3 DNA follows: TGCGCCAGCAGCTTTGACTGGAATGAGCAGTTCTTC. Its protein is CASSFDWNEQFF.

The chain employs TRBV3-1 (or the pseudogene TRBV3-2) and TRBJ1-5; D gene unclear. Per germline, CDR1 LGHDT and CDR2 YNNKEL (reference sequence). V lost 1 base and J lost 5, with 9 bases in between. CDR3 size: 14 residues. The chain's CDR3 is CASSQGWRDQPQHF. In nucleotides, the CDR3 is TGTGCCAGCAGCCAAGGATGGAGAGATCAGCCCCAGCATTTT.

The chain links TRBV5-1 to TRBJ1-2; D might be TRBD1 (5 bases). V was cut by 3 bases and J by 5 bases, with 8 bases left in between. This CDR3 has 12 residues. Germline-derived CDR1 and CDR2 are SGHRS and YFSETQ. The CDR3 region has the DNA TGCGCCAGCAGCTCGGACATGTATGGCTACACCTTC. This sequence encodes CASSSDMYGYTF.

V gene TRBV5-1 combines with J gene TRBJ1-2; D is possibly TRBD1 (6 bases). Germline V CDR1 and CDR2: SGHRS, YFSETQ. Trimming pared 4 bases from V and 1 base from J, leaving 17 bases between. There are 16 residues in the CDR3. This chain's CDR3 is CASSVPQGNYNYGYTF. The CDR3 nucleotides read TGCGCCAGCAGCGTACCTCAGGGGAATTATAACTATGGCTACACCTTC.

The chain couples TRBV5-1 to TRBJ1-1, with D perhaps matching TRBD1 (6 bases). Germline V gene data show CDR1 as SGHRS and CDR2 as YFSETQ. The CDR3 has 16 amino acids. V lost 3 bases and J 1 base, leaving 16 bases between the germline ends. The chain's CDR3 is CASSSGGGNKNTEAFF. CDR3 bases: TGCGCCAGCAGCTCGGGGGGCGGAAATAAGAACACTGAAGCTTTCTTT.

The chain uses TRBV27 and TRBJ2-7; tentatively, D is TRBD1 (5 bases). The CDR3 consists of 13 residues. Per the germline V gene, CDR1 is MNHEY and CDR2 is SMNVEV (reference sequence). Trimming took 6 bases from V and 6 from J, leaving 15 bases between them. CDR3 coding DNA: TGTGCCAGCAGCTTCCTCCAGGGAACCGAGCAGTACTTC. Its translation is CASSFLQGTEQYF.

V gene TRBV9 combines with J gene TRBJ1-1; 9 nucleotides match TRBD1. The V and J ends lost 6 bases and 1 base, in that order; junction bases with no gene match: 7. The CDR3 has 15 amino acids. Germline CDR1 and CDR2: SGDLS and YYNGEE. The CDR3 DNA follows: TGTGCCAGCACTCGTACAGGGGGCACGAACACTGAAGCTTTCTTT. Translating it yields CASTRTGGTNTEAFF.

This clone showed up just once. V is TRBV28 and J is TRBJ2-2, with D tentatively TRBD1 or TRBD2 (5 bases each). The CDR3 has 14 residues. From germline, CDR1 is MDHEN and CDR2 SYDVKM. The ends were cut back, 6 bases at V and 4 bases at J, with 12 bases in the middle. The chain's CDR3 is CASSQQGRTGELFF. The CDR3 DNA is TGTGCCAGCAGCCAGCAGGGACGCACCGGGGAGCTGTTTTTT.

This chain uses TRBV15 with TRBJ2-3, with a tentative D call TRBD1 (6 bases). This CDR3 contains 17 residues. Germline values: CDR1 LNHNV, CDR2 YYDKDF (reference sequence). V gave up 0 bases and J gave up 0 bases, with 13 bases separating them. CDR3 in DNA: TGTGCCACCAGCAGAGACTCCAGGGACATGAGCACAGATACGCAGTATTTT. It yields the protein CATSRDSRDMSTDTQYF.

CDR3 protein: CASSPDELAGGLNEQYF. DNA of the CDR3: TGCGCCAGCAGCCCGGACGAACTAGCGGGAGGACTTAACGAGCAGTACTTC. The chain links TRBV4-1 to TRBJ2-7, with 12 positions matching TRBD2. The CDR3 runs to 17 residues. Germline lookup yields CDR1 MGHRA and CDR2 YSYEKL. Unmatched junction bases numbered 12, after V lost 4 bases and J lost 5 bases.